This section outlines one T cell receptor (beta chain) sequence together with its context. Its antigen is undetermined. The data are from a study of OX40 agonist ivuxolimab in advanced cancers. At the level of the study: Participants averaged roughly 60 years of age (range 23 to 79) and were over 75% male. Overall study results and limits: Expanded clones were, on average, more numerous in CD8+ T cells than in CD4+.

CDR1 and CDR2 (germline): SGHKS, YYEKEE (reference sequence). The V gene end was trimmed by 0 bases and the J gene end by 4 bases; junction bases not matched to a gene: 6. The CDR3 covers 16 residues. Blood got drawn at baseline, again on cycle 4 day 1, and then on cycle 7 day 1. The repertoire was sequenced with immunoSEQ multiplex PCR; TCRdb's copy has only in-frame clones and lacks some. The data show about 86,000 clones, around 90% seen once. This chain connects TRBV5-5 to TRBJ2-3; 9 bases line up with TRBD2. The sequence was obtained from an adult with an advanced solid tumor such as melanoma, head and neck, liver or kidney cancer. The sample was CD4+ or CD8+ T cells sorted from blood, taken in a trial of the OX40 agonist ivuxolimab. The CDR3 loop is CASSLVGRGGPDTQYF. The CDR3 DNA reads TGTGCCAGCAGCTTGGTAGGGCGGGGGGGCCCAGATACGCAGTATTTT.